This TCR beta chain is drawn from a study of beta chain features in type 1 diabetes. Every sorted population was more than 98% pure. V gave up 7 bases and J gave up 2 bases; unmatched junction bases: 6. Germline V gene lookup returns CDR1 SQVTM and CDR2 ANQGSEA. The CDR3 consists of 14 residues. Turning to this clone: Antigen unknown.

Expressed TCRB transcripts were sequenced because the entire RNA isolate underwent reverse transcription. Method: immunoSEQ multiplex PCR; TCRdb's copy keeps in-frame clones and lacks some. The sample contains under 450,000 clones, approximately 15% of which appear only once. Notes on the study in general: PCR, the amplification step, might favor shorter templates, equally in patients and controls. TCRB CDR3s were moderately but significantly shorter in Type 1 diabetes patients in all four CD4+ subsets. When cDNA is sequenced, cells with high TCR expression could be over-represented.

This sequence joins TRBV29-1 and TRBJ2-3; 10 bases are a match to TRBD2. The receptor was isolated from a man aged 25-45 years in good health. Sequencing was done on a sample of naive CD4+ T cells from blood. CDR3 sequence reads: CSGSGTSDTDTQYF. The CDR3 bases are TGCAGCGGTTCCGGGACTAGCGACACAGATACGCAGTATTTT.